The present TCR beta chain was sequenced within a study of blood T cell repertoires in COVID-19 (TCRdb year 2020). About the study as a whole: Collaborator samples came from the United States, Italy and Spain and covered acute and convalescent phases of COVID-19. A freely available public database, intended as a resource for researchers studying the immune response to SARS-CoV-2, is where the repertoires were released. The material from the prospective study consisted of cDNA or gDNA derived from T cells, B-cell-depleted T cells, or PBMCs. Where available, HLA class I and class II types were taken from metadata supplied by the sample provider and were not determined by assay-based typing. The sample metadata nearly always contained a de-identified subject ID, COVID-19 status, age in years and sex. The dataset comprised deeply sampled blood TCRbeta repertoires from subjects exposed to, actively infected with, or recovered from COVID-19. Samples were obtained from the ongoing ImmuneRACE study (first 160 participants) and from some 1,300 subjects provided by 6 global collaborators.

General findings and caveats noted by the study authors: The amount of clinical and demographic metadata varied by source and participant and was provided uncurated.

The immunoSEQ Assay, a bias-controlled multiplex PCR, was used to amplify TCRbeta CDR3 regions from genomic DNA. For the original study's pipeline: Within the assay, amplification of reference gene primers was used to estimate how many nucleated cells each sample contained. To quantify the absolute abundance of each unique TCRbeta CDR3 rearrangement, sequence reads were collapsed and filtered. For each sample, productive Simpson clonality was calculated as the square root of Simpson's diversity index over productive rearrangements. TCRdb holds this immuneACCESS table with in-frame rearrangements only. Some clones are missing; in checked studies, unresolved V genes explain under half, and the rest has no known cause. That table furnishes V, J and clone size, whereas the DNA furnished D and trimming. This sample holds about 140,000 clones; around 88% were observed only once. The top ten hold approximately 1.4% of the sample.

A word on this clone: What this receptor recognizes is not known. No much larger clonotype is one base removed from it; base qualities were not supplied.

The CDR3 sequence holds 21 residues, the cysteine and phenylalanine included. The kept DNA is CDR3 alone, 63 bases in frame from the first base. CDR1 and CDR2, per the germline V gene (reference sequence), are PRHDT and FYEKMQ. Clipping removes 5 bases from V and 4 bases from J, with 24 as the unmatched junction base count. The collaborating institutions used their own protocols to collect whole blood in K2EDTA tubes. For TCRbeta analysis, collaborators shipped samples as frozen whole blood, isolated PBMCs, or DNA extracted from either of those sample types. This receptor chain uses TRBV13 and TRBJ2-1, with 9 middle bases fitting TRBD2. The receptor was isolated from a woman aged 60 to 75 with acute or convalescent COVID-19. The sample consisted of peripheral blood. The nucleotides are TGTGCCAGCAGCCCCTGGAACTCAGGTAGCGGGGGACTACTAGAATACAATGAGCAGTTCTTC. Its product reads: CASSPWNSGSGGLLEYNEQFF. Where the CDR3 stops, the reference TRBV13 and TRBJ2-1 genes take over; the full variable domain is AAGVIQSPRHLIKEKRETATLKCYPIPRHDTVYWYQQGPGQDPQFLISFYEKMQSDKGSIPDRFSAQQFSDYHSELNMSSLELGDSALYFCASSPWNSGSGGLLEYNEQFFGPGTRLTVL.